Listed below are T cell receptor beta chains from one sample, sequenced in a study of cytomegalovirus exposure and HLA in healthy donors. TCRdb's copy holds only in-frame clones and misses some; the assay was immunoSEQ multiplex PCR. The repertoire holds about 170,000 clones, with 70% to 80% as singletons. The sample taken for sequencing was PBMCs. These receptors originate from a woman in her forties or fifties in good health and CMV-seronegative. The CDR3 runs from the conserved cysteine through the conserved F or W. A D gene is named only where the DNA matches it firmly. Clone size is not always given. Where it is, it says once, few, many or a class for expanded clones.

J gene,clone size,D gene,V gene,CDR3 DNA,CDR3 protein
TRBJ2-1,.,TRBD2,TRBV11-3,TGTGCCAGCAGCTTGAAGGCGGGGGGAAGGAATGAGCAGTTCTTC,CASSLKAGGRNEQFF
TRBJ2-3,.,TRBD1,TRBV18,TGTTCCAGCTCACCACCGGGACAGGGGCCAGATACGCAGTATTTT,CSSSPPGQGPDTQYF
TRBJ2-1,.,.,TRBV18,TGTGCCAGCTCGCCCGCGGGGACTCCTCTTAATGAGCAGTTCTTC,CASSPAGTPLNEQFF
TRBJ2-7,.,TRBD1,TRBV6-5,TGTGCCAGCAGTTGGACCGGGACAGGGGGAAACGAGCAGTACTTC,CASSWTGTGGNEQYF
TRBJ2-3,few,TRBD1,TRBV11-3,TGTGCCAGCAGCCAAGGGCAGGGGGAAACAGATACGCAGTATTTT,CASSQGQGETDTQYF
TRBJ1-6,once,.,TRBV2,TGTGCCAGCAGCAGGGTGAATTCACCCCTCCACTTT,CASSRVNSPLHF
TRBJ2-4,.,TRBD2,TRBV6-5,TGTGCCAGCAGTTACTCGAGCGGGGGGGTTGACATTCAGTACTTC,CASSYSSGGVDIQYF
TRBJ2-7,.,TRBD1,TRBV28,TGTGCCAGCACTATGACAGGGGGGTCCTACGAGCAGTACTTC,CASTMTGGSYEQYF
TRBJ2-2,.,.,TRBV7-2,TGTGCCAGCAGCCGCCCCACTAGCCCTCTCACCGGGGAGCTGTTTTTT,CASSRPTSPLTGELFF
TRBJ2-1,.,TRBD1,TRBV7-2,TGTGCCAGCAGCTTAGGGCAAGGACAGGGCTTCAATGAGCAGTTCTTC,CASSLGQGQGFNEQFF
TRBJ1-2,.,.,TRBV28,TGTGCCAGCAGTTACAACCGGGTCCAAGACCATGGCTACACCTTC,CASSYNRVQDHGYTF
TRBJ1-2,.,TRBD1,TRBV19,TGTGCCAGTAGTATAGATTGGAACAGGGGTTACGGCTACACCTTC,CASSIDWNRGYGYTF
TRBJ2-7,.,TRBD2,TRBV29-1,TGCAGCGTTGGGGGACTAGCGGGAGGAGGGCTGTACGAGCAGTACTTC,CSVGGLAGGGLYEQYF
TRBJ2-1,.,.,TRBV4-2,TGTGCCAGCAGCCAAGTCCCGGGTGAGGGCTCCTACAATGAGCAGTTCTTC,CASSQVPGEGSYNEQFF